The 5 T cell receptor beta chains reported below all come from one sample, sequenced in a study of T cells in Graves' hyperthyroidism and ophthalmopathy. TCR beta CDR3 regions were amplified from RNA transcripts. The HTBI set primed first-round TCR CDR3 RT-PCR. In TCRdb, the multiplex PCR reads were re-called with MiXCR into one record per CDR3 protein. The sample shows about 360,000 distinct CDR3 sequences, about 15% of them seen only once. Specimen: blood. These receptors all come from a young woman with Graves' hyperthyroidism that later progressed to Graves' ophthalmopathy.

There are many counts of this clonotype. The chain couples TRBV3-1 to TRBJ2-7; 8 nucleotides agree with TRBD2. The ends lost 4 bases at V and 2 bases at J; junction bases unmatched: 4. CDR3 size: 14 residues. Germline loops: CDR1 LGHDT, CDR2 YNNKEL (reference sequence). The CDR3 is CASSPEAGAYEQYF. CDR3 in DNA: TGTGCCAGCAGCCCCGAAGCGGGAGCCTACGAGCAGTACTTC.

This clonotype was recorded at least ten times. In DNA, the CDR3 is TGTGCCAGCAGCTTAGCAGGTCGAGGCTACACCTTC. It specifies CASSLAGRGYTF. The chain carries TRBV7-9 and TRBJ1-2; D is unresolved. With 0 bases removed from V and 8 bases from J, the gap between germline ends came to 7 bases. Germline V CDR1 and CDR2: SEHNR, FQNEAQ (reference sequence). This CDR3 has 12 amino acids.

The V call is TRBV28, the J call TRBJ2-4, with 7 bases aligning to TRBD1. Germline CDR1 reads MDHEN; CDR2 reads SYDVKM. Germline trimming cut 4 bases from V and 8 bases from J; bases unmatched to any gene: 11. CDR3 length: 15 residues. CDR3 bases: TGTGCCAGCAGTTCAACGACAGGGTCGTTAGACATTCAGTACTTC. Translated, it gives CASSSTTGSLDIQYF.

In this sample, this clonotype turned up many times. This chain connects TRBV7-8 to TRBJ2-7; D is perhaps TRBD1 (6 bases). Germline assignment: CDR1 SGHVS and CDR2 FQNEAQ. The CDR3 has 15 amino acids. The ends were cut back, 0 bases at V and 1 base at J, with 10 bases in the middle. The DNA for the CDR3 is TGTGCCAGCAGCTTAGCGGACAGATCGTCCTACGAGCAGTACTTC. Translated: CASSLADRSSYEQYF.

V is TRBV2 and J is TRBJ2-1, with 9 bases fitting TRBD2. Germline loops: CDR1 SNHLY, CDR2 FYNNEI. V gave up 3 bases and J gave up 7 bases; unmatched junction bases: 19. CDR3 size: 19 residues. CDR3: CASSEWWGVRGREGNEQFF. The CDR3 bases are TGTGCCAGCAGTGAGTGGTGGGGGGTACGCGGGAGGGAAGGAAATGAGCAGTTCTTC. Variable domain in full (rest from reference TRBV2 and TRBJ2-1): EPEVTQTPSHQVTQMGQEVILRCVPISNHLYFYWYRQILGQKVEFLVSFYNNEISEKSEIFDDQFSVERPDGSNFTLKIRSTKLEDSAMYFCASSEWWGVRGREGNEQFFGPGTRLTVL.